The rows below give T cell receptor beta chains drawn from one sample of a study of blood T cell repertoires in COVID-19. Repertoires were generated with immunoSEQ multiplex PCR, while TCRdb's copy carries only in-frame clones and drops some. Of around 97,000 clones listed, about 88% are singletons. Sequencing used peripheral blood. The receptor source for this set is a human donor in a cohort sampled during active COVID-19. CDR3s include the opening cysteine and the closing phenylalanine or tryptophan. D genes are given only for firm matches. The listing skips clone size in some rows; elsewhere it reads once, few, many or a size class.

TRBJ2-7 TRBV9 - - TGTGCCAGCAGCGTAGGAGGTAGCTCCTACGAGCAGTACTTC CASSVGGSSYEQYF
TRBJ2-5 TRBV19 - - TGTGCCAGTAGCAGATCTTTCCAAGAGACCCAGTACTTC CASSRSFQETQYF
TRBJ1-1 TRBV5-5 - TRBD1 TGTGCCAGCAGCTCACAGAACCCCAGGGGGCTGAACACTGAAGCTTTCTTT CASSSQNPRGLNTEAFF
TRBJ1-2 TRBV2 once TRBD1 TGTGCCAGCAGTCCCGGGACAGGGTATGGCTACACCTTC CASSPGTGYGYTF
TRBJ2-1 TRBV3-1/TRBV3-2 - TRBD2 TGTGCCAGCAGCCAAGATGTGGGACTAGCGGGAGACAATGAGCAGTTCTTC CASSQDVGLAGDNEQFF
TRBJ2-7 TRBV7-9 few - TGTGCCAGCAGCCCCCCTGGGGGGGCTAGCTTCTCCTACGAGCAGTACTTC CASSPPGGASFSYEQYF
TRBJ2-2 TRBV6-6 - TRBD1 TGTGCCAGCAGTTGGAGACAGGGGCCGACCGGGGAGCTGTTTTTT CASSWRQGPTGELFF
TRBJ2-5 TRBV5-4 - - TGTGCCAGCAGCAGCGCAAGCCCCGCCGAGGAGACCCAGTACTTC CASSSASPAEETQYF
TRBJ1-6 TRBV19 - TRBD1 TGTGCCAGTAGACAGGGGGGAGCTCTCGAGGTCAATTCACCCCTCCACTTT CASRQGGALEVNSPLHF
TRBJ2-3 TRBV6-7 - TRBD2 TGTGCCAGCAGTAGTGCCCTCGGGACTAGCGGGAGTAAAGATACGCAGTATTTT CASSSALGTSGSKDTQYF
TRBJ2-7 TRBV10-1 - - TGCGCCAGCAGTGAGATGGCGGAGTCAAGCTCCTACGAGCAGTACTTC CASSEMAESSSYEQYF
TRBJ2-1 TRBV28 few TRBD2 TGTGCCAGCAGTTTACGTCGACTAGCGGGAGGAAGGACCTACAATGAGCAGTTCTTC CASSLRRLAGGRTYNEQFF
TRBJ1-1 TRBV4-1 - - TGCGCCAGCAGCCAAGATCAAGAGGAAGGGGCTGAAGCTTTCTTT CASSQDQEEGAEAFF
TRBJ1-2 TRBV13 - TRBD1 TGTGCCAGCAGCTTAGACGGACAGGGCAGGGTTAACTATGGCTACACCTTC CASSLDGQGRVNYGYTF
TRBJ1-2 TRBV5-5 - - TGTGCCAGCAGCTTGAACTCAGGGGAGGGCTACACCTTC CASSLNSGEGYTF
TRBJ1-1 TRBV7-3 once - TGTGCCAGCAAACTCGGCGGGAACACTGAAGCTTTCTTT CASKLGGNTEAFF
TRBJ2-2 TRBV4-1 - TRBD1 TGCGCCAGCAGCCTCACAGGGGTCACCGGGGAGCTGTTTTTT CASSLTGVTGELFF
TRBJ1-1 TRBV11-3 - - TGTGCCAGCAGCTTAGGGATTATCAGGATTAAAGCTTTCTTT CASSLGIIRIKAFF
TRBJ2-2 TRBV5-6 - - TGTGCCAGCAGCCTGCATGCGCCCGGGGAGCTGTTTTTT CASSLHAPGELFF
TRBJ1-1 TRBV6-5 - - TGTGCCAGCTATAACTTTTACGACACTGAAGCTTTCTTT CASYNFYDTEAFF
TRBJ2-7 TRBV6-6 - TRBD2 TGTGCCAGCAGACCTAGCGGGGGGGCGAGGGAGCAGTACTTC CASRPSGGAREQYF
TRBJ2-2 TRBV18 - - TGTGCCAGCTTCCGGACTGCGAACACCGGGGAGCTGTTTTTT CASFRTANTGELFF
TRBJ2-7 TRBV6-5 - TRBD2 TGTGCCAGCAGTTACTTTGGCGGGAGCGCCTACGAGCAGTACTTC CASSYFGGSAYEQYF
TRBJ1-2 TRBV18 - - TGTGCCAGCTCACCCCGGACAGAGAGTAACTATGGCTACACCTTC CASSPRTESNYGYTF
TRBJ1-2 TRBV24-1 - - TGTGCCACCAGTGATGGGGCGGACTATGGCTACACCTTC CATSDGADYGYTF
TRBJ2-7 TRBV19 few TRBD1 TGTGCCAGTAGTATAGAAGACAGGGGTTACGAGCAGTACTTC CASSIEDRGYEQYF
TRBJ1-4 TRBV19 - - TGTGCCAGTACGCGCCCGGGGAATGAAAAACTGTTTTTT CASTRPGNEKLFF
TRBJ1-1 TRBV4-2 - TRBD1 TGTGCCAGCAGCCGACAGGGAGGCACTGAAGCTTTCTTT CASSRQGGTEAFF
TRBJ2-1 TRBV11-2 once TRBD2 TGTGCCAGCAGCTCTGGAGGACTAGCGAGAAGCAATGAGCAGTTCTTC CASSSGGLARSNEQFF
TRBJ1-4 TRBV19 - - TGTGCCAGTAGTATCGGCAGGGATACTGAAAAACTGTTTTTT CASSIGRDTEKLFF
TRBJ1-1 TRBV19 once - TGTGCCAGTAGTTTCGGCTGGGCGAACACTGAAGCTTTCTTT CASSFGWANTEAFF
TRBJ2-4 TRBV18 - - TGTGCCAGCTCACCACCGGTAGGGGATCTAGCCAAAAACATTCAGTACTTC CASSPPVGDLAKNIQYF
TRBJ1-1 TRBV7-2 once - TGTGCCAGCAGACAACGGAGGGAGACTGAAGCTTTCTTT CASRQRRETEAFF
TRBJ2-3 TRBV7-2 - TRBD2 TGTGCCAGCAGCAAAACACCGGGACTAGCGGGCACAGATACGCAGTATTTT CASSKTPGLAGTDTQYF
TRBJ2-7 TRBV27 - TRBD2 TGTGCCAGCAGTCCTTCGGGGGGTCACTCTACCTACGAGCAGTACTTC CASSPSGGHSTYEQYF
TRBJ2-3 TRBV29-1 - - TGCAGCGTTGAAAAGGGGAGCACAGATACGCAGTATTTT CSVEKGSTDTQYF
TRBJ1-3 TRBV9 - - TGTGCCAGCACTAATGGAAACACCATATATTTT CASTNGNTIYF